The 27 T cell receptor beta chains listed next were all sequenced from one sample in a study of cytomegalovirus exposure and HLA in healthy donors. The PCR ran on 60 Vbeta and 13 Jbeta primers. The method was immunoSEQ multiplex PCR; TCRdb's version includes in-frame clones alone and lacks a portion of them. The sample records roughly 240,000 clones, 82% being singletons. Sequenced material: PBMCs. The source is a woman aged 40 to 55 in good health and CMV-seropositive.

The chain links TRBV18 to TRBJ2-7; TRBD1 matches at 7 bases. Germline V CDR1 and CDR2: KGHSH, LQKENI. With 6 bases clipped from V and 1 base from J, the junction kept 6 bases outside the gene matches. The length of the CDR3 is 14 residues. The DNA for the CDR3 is TGTGCCAGCTCCCCTAACAGGGGATCCTACGAGCAGTACTTC. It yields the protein CASSPNRGSYEQYF.

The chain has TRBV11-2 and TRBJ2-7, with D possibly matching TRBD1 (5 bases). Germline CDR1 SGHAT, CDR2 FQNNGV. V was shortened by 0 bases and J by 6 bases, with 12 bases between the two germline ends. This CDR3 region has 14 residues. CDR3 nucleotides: TGTGCCAGCAGCTTAGATCTGGGGCTCTCCGAGCAGTACTTC. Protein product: CASSLDLGLSEQYF.

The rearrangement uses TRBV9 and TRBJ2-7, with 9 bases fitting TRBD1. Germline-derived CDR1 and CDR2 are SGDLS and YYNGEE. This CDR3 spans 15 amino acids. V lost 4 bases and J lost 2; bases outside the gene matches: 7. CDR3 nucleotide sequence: TGTGCCAGCAGCCTTTCCGGGACAGGGCCCTACGAGCAGTACTTC. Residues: CASSLSGTGPYEQYF.

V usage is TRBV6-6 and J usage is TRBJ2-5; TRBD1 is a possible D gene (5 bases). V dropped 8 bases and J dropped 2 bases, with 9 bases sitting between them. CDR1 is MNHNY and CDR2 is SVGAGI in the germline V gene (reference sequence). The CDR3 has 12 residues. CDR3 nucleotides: TGTGCCAGCGACAGTAGTCAAGAGACCCAGTACTTC. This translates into CASDSSQETQYF.

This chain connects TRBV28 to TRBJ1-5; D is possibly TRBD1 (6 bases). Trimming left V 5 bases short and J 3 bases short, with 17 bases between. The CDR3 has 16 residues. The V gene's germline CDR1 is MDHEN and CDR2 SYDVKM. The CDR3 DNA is TGTGCCAGCAGTCGCAGGGACAACCGGCCCAATCAGCCCCAGCATTTT. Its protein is CASSRRDNRPNQPQHF.

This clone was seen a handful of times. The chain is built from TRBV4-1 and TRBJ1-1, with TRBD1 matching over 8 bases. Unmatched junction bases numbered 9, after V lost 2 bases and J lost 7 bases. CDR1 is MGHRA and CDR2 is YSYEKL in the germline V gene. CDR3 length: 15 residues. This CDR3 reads CASSQRPDRDGEAFF. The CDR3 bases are TGCGCCAGCAGCCAACGTCCGGACAGGGACGGTGAAGCTTTCTTT.

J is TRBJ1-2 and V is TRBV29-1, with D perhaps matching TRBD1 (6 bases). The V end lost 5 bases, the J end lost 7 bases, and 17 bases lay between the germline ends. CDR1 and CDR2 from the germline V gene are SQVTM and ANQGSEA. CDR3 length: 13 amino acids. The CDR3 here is CSVRDTLGFGYTF. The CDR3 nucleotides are TGCAGCGTTCGGGACACTTTGGGCTTTGGCTACACCTTC.

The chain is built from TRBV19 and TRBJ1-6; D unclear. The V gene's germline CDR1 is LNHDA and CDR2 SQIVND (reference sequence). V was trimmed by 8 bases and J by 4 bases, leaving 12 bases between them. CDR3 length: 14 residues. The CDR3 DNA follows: TGTGCCAGTCGTGGCACAGATTATAATTCACCCCTCCACTTT. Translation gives CASRGTDYNSPLHF.

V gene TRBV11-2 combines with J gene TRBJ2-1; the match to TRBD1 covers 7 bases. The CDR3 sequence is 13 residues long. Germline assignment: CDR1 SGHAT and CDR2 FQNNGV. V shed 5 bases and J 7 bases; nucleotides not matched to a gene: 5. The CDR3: CASSPTTGNEQFF. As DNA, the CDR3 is TGTGCCAGCAGCCCGACGACAGGGAATGAGCAGTTCTTC.

The CDR3: CASRQGFDTEAFF. As DNA, the CDR3 is TGTGCCAGCAGACAGGGTTTTGACACTGAAGCTTTCTTT. V usage is TRBV2 and J usage is TRBJ1-1; tentative D call: TRBD1 (6 bases). The CDR3 is made up of 13 amino acids. V shed 6 bases and J shed 3 bases, with 11 bases lying between them. Germline V gene lookup returns CDR1 SNHLY and CDR2 FYNNEI.

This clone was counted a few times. The CDR3 coding sequence is TGCAGCGTTGATCGCGCTTACACAGATACGCAGTATTTT. Encoded protein: CSVDRAYTDTQYF. The chain couples TRBV29-1 to TRBJ2-3; no firm D call. The germline V gene has CDR1 SQVTM and CDR2 ANQGSEA. V was shortened by 3 bases and J by 2 bases, with 9 bases between the two germline ends. The CDR3 spans 13 residues.

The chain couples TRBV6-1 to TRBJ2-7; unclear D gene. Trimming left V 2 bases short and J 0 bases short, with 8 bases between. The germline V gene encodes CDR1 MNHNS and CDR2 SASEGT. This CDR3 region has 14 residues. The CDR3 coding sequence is TGTGCCAGCAGTGAACAGCCTAGCTCCTACGAGCAGTACTTC. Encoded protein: CASSEQPSSYEQYF.

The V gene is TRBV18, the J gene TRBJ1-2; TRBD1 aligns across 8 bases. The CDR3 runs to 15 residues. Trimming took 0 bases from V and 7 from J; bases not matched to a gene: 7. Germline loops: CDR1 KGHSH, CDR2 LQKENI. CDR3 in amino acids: CASSPPRDRLGGYTF. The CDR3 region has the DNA TGTGCCAGCTCACCACCGAGGGACAGGCTTGGTGGCTACACCTTC.

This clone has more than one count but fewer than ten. The CDR3 sequence: CASSLTYGQSQETQYF. The DNA of the CDR3 is TGTGCCAGCAGCTTGACGTACGGACAGTCTCAAGAGACCCAGTACTTC. This chain uses TRBV5-8 with TRBJ2-5, with a weak D call TRBD1 (6 bases). This CDR3 contains 16 residues. The V and J ends lost 1 base and 2 bases respectively, with 15 bases between them. Germline assignment: CDR1 SGHTS and CDR2 YDEGEE.

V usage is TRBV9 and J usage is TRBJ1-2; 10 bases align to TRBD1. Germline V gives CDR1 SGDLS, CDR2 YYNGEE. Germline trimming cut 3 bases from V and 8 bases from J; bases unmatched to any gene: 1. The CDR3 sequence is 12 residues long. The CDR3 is CASSGTGGGYTF. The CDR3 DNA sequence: TGTGCCAGCAGCGGGACAGGGGGAGGCTACACCTTC.

The CDR3 nucleotides read TGCGCCAGCAGCTTGAGGTTTCGGCCGACAGGAGCGGGGAACGAGCAGTACTTC. This gives the protein CASSLRFRPTGAGNEQYF. The chain combines TRBV5-1 with TRBJ2-7; tentatively, D is TRBD2 (7 bases). Trimming left V 1 base short and J 5 bases short, with 25 bases between. The V gene's germline CDR1 is SGHRS and CDR2 YFSETQ. This CDR3 is built from 18 residues.

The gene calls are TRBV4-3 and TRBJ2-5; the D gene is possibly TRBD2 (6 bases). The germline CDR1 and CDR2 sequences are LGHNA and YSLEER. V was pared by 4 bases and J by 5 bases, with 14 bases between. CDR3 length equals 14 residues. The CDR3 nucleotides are TGCGCCAGCAGCCTTGGACTAATGGAGGAGACCCAGTACTTC. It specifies CASSLGLMEETQYF.

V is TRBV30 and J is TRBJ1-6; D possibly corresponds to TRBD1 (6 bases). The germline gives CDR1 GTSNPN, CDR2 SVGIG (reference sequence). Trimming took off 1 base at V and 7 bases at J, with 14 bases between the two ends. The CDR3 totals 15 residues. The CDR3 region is CAWSASGHNNSPLHF. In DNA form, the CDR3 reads TGTGCCTGGAGTGCCTCGGGACACAACAATTCACCCCTCCACTTT.

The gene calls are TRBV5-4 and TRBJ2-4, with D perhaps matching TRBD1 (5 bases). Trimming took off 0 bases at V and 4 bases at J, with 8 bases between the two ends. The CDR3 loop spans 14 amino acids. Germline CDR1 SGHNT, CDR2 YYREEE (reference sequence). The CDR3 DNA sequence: TGTGCCAGCAGCTTGGGACAGCAGAAAAACATTCAGTACTTC. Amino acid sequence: CASSLGQQKNIQYF.

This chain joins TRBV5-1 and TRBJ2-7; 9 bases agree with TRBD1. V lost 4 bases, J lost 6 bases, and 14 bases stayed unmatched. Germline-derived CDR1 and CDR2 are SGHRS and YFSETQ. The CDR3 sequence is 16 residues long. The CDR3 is CASSPTAGQGHREQYF. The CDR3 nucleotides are TGCGCCAGCAGCCCGACGGCGGGACAGGGACATCGCGAGCAGTACTTC.

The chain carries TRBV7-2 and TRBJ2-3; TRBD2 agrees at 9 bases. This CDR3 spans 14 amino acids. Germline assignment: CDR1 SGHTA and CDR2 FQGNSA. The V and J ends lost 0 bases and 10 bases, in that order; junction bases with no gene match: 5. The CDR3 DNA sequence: TGTGCCAGCAGCTTAGCTAGCGGGAGAGCTGCGCAGTATTTT. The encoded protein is CASSLASGRAAQYF.

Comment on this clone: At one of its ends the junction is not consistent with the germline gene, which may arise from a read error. The CDR3 sequence is CASSIGQGLSIF. The CDR3 DNA reads TGTGCCAGTAGTATCGGACAGGGCCTCTCCATCTTC. The chain combines TRBV19 with TRBJ1-2, with 8 nucleotides matching TRBD1. The CDR3 is 12 amino acids. Per the germline V gene, CDR1 is LNHDA and CDR2 is SQIVND (reference sequence).

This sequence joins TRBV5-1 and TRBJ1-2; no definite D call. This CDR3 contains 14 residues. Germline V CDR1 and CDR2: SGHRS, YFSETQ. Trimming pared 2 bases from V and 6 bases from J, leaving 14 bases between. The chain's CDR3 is CASSFADTKDGYTF. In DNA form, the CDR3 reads TGCGCCAGCAGCTTCGCTGACACCAAAGATGGCTACACCTTC.

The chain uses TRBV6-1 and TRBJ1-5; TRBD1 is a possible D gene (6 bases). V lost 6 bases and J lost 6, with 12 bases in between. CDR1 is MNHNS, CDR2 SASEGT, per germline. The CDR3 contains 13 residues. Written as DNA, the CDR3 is TGTGCCAGCAGACAGGGCGTAATTCAGCCCCAGCATTTT. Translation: CASRQGVIQPQHF.

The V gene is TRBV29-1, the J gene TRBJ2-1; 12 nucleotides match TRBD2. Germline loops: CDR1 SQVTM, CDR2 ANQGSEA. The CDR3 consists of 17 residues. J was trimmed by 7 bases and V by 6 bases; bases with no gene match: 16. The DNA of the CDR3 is TGCAGCGTGGACGGGACTAGCGGGCCTTTAACTGGGAATGAGCAGTTCTTC. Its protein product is CSVDGTSGPLTGNEQFF.

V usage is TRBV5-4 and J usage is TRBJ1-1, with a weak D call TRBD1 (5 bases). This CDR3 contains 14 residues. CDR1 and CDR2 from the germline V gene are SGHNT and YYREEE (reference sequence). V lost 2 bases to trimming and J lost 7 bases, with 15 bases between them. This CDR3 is CASSFLGGRGEAFF. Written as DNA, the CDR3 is TGTGCCAGCAGCTTCCTGGGGGGGAGAGGTGAAGCTTTCTTT.

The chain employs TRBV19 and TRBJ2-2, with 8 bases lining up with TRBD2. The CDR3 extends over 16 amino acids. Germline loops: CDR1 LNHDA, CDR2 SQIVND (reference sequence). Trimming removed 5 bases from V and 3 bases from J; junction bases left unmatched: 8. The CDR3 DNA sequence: TGTGCCAGTAGTCCAGGACTAGCCGGGGACACCGGGGAGCTGTTTTTT. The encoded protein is CASSPGLAGDTGELFF.